These 26 T cell receptor beta chains were all obtained from the same sample, sequenced in a study of CD8 T cells in Susac syndrome. cDNA came from about 0.46 to 1 ug RNA primed by random hexamers. MiXCR, run by TCRdb on the immunoSEQ multiplex PCR reads, gives a single entry per CDR3 protein. In the table there are about 430,000 distinct CDR3 sequences, roughly 85% of which are singletons. The sequenced material came from CD8+ T cells from PBMCs. The origin of the receptors is a human donor with multiple sclerosis.

This clonotype was seen a few times. The chain combines TRBV19 with TRBJ1-2; TRBD1 might be the D (6 bases). V lost 6 bases to trimming and J lost 5 bases, with 13 bases between them. There are 13 residues in the CDR3. Germline V gives CDR1 LNHDA, CDR2 SQIVND (reference sequence). CDR3 in DNA: TGTGCCAGTAGGCCCCAGGGGCTTTATGGCTACACCTTC. Its translation is CASRPQGLYGYTF.

The chain carries TRBV5-1 and TRBJ2-5; 11 bases map to TRBD2. Germline CDR1 is SGHRS and CDR2 is YFSETQ. This CDR3 is built from 18 residues. Unmatched junction bases numbered 12, after V lost 2 bases and J lost 3 bases. The CDR3 is CASSFPSGGPLSKETQYF. As DNA, the CDR3 is TGCGCCAGCAGCTTCCCTAGCGGGGGGCCATTGTCGAAAGAGACCCAGTACTTC.

V is TRBV7-9 and J is TRBJ2-7; D is uncertain. Germline values: CDR1 SEHNR, CDR2 FQNEAQ (reference sequence). Trimming shortened V by 5 bases and J by 7 bases, and 15 bases separated the two germline ends. CDR3 length: 13 residues. CDR3 in amino acids: CASSPPSAEEQYF. In DNA form, the CDR3 reads TGTGCCAGCAGCCCTCCTTCTGCAGAAGAGCAGTACTTC.

This chain joins TRBV6-1 and TRBJ2-1; D unclear. This CDR3 spans 15 amino acids. The V end was cut by 7 bases, the J end by 8 bases, with 21 bases between. The V gene's germline CDR1 is MNHNS and CDR2 SASEGT. This chain's CDR3 is CASKEWEVDVDEQFF. The CDR3 DNA sequence: TGTGCCAGCAAAGAATGGGAAGTAGATGTGGATGAGCAGTTCTTC.

The chain carries TRBV7-9 and TRBJ2-1; a possible D gene is TRBD1 (6 bases). Germline assignment: CDR1 SEHNR and CDR2 FQNEAQ (reference sequence). The V gene lost 8 bases and the J gene lost 7 bases, with 15 bases spanning the gap. This CDR3 has 13 amino acids. The CDR3 protein is CASRSDSLNEQFF. The CDR3 region has the DNA TGTGCCAGCCGATCGGACAGCCTTAATGAGCAGTTCTTC.

The gene calls are TRBV5-4 and TRBJ2-3; 8 bases are a match to TRBD2. CDR3 length: 14 residues. CDR1 and CDR2 (germline): SGHNT, YYREEE (reference sequence). Trimming at V came to 5 bases and at J to 4 bases, leaving 6 bases not matched to a gene. CDR3 bases: TGTGCCAGCAGATCGGGGGGGCCTTCAGATACGCAGTATTTT. Residues: CASRSGGPSDTQYF. Looking up the rest from reference TRBV5-4 and TRBJ2-3 gives the full variable domain: ETGVTQSPTHLIKTRGQQVTLRCSSQSGHNTVSWYQQALGQGPQFIFQYYREEENGRGNFPPRFSGLQFPNYSSELNVNALELDDSALYLCASRSGGPSDTQYFGPGTRLTVL.

The chain recombines TRBV6-5 with TRBJ2-5; the D gene could be TRBD1 or TRBD2 (5 bases each). Trimming cost V 2 bases and J 5 bases, with 15 bases left between them. Germline values: CDR1 MNHEY, CDR2 SVGAGI. The CDR3 sequence is 15 residues long. The CDR3, as DNA: TGTGCCAGCAGTTACATTGGGGGTTTCGTTGAGACCCAGTACTTC. Its translation: CASSYIGGFVETQYF.

This clonotype occurred once. The J gene is TRBJ2-2, the V gene TRBV4-1; D gene uncertain. The CDR3 length is 14 residues. V was cut by 3 bases and J by 5 bases, with 10 bases left in between. Looked up from germline, CDR1 is MGHRA and CDR2 is YSYEKL. This CDR3 reads CASSHSSGTGELFF. The CDR3 coding sequence is TGCGCCAGCAGCCACTCTAGTGGAACCGGGGAGCTGTTTTTT.

The chain's CDR3 is CASSSSGGNTGELFF. The CDR3 DNA is TGTGCCAGCAGCTCTAGCGGGGGGAACACCGGGGAGCTGTTTTTT. The V gene is TRBV7-2, the J gene TRBJ2-2, with 10 bases fitting TRBD2. CDR3 length: 15 residues. The V segment lost 4 bases and the J segment 1 base; nucleotides outside the gene matches: 0. CDR1 is SGHTA and CDR2 is FQGNSA in the germline V gene.

The chain joins TRBV5-3 to TRBJ2-1; 13 positions agree with TRBD2. TRBV5-3 has ORF status, its function being uncertain. The CDR3 is 16 residues long. The junction had 4 bases not matched to a gene; V was cut back by 0 bases and J by 7 bases. The CDR3 DNA reads TGTGCCAGAAGCTTGGCGCGGACTAGCGGGAGTAATGAGCAGTTCTTC. Its protein is CARSLARTSGSNEQFF.

The CDR3 spells CAWNGGNVGELFF. Written as DNA, the CDR3 is TGTGCCTGGAACGGGGGCAATGTCGGGGAGCTGTTTTTT. This chain links TRBV30 with TRBJ2-2; either TRBD1 or TRBD2 may supply D (6 bases each). The CDR3 sequence is 13 residues long. Germline V CDR1 and CDR2: GTSNPN, SVGIG (reference sequence). V lost 4 bases, J lost 7 bases, and 13 bases lay in between.

The V gene is TRBV9, the J gene TRBJ2-1; D unclear. V was clipped by 4 bases and J by 0 bases, with 11 bases between them. The CDR3 consists of 15 residues. The V gene's germline CDR1 is SGDLS and CDR2 YYNGEE. CDR3 sequence: CASSTSQSSYNEQFF. The CDR3 DNA reads TGTGCCAGCAGCACTTCCCAGAGCTCCTACAATGAGCAGTTCTTC.

The J gene is TRBJ1-2, the V gene TRBV5-1, with TRBD1 as a possible D gene (5 bases). Trimming left V 5 bases short and J 3 bases short, with 17 bases between. Germline V gene sequence: CDR1 SGHRS, CDR2 YFSETQ. The CDR3 spans 15 residues. Here the CDR3 reads CASRHRTGVDYGYTF. Here the CDR3 DNA reads TGCGCCAGCAGACACCGAACAGGCGTCGACTATGGCTACACCTTC.

This clonotype appeared a single time. Germline is not matched at one junction end, which may reflect a read error. V is TRBV27 and J is TRBJ2-1, with D perhaps matching TRBD1 or TRBD2 (6 bases each). The CDR3 is 13 residues long. Per the germline V gene, CDR1 is MNHEY and CDR2 is SMNVEV (reference sequence). Here the CDR3 DNA reads TGTGCCAGCAGTTTATGGGGGGACAATGAGCAGTCCTTC. This codes for CASSLWGDNEQSF.

The chain has TRBV29-1 and TRBJ2-3; 9 bases are shared with TRBD1. The V and J ends lost 3 bases and 4 bases, in that order; junction bases with no gene match: 11. CDR1 and CDR2 (germline): SQVTM, ANQGSEA. This CDR3 contains 16 residues. The CDR3 DNA follows: TGCAGCGTTGATGGCCGGGACAGGGAGTGGCCAGATACGCAGTATTTT. The encoded protein is CSVDGRDREWPDTQYF.

The chain combines TRBV27 with TRBJ1-6, with D unclear. CDR3 length: 14 residues. Trimming cost V 2 bases and J 13 bases, with 15 bases left between them. Germline lookup yields CDR1 MNHEY and CDR2 SMNVEV (reference sequence). CDR3 amino acids: CASSLRGDGIPLHF. The CDR3 DNA reads as TGTGCCAGCAGTTTACGCGGCGATGGGATCCCCCTCCACTTT.

V usage is TRBV20-1 and J usage is TRBJ1-1, with a weak D call TRBD1 (5 bases). There are 13 residues in the CDR3. Germline lookup yields CDR1 DFQATT and CDR2 SNEGSKA (reference sequence). The V end was cut by 5 bases, the J end by 0 bases, with 10 bases between. Here the CDR3 DNA reads TGCAGTGCTCCGGACAACTTGAACACTGAAGCTTTCTTT. Translation gives CSAPDNLNTEAFF.

This chain links TRBV5-5 with TRBJ2-2; TRBD1 matches 8 bases. This CDR3 spans 15 amino acids. The germline CDR1 and CDR2 sequences are SGHKS and YYEKEE (reference sequence). The trim removed 4 bases at V and 7 bases at J, leaving 9 bases unmatched. CDR3 residues: CASSADRGFGGELFF. CDR3 coding DNA: TGTGCCAGCAGCGCTGACAGGGGTTTTGGCGGGGAGCTGTTTTTT.

The chain is built from TRBV2 and TRBJ2-7, with D maybe TRBD2 (7 bases). Germline assignment: CDR1 SNHLY and CDR2 FYNNEI. The CDR3 consists of 12 residues. CDR3 sequence reads: CAGRGLSYEQYF. The CDR3 DNA reads TGTGCGGGGCGGGGGCTATCCTACGAGCAGTACTTC.

In DNA form, the CDR3 reads TGTGCCAGCAGTTCCCCTCTAGCGGGTTACACAGATACGCAGTATTTT. This translates into CASSSPLAGYTDTQYF. The gene calls are TRBV27 and TRBJ2-3; 8 bases are shared with TRBD2. CDR3 length: 16 amino acids. Germline lookup yields CDR1 MNHEY and CDR2 SMNVEV (reference sequence). V lost 4 bases, J lost 2 bases, and 8 bases stayed unmatched.

The V gene is TRBV10-3, the J gene TRBJ2-3; 11 bases agree with TRBD2. This CDR3 has 17 residues. Germline CDR1 ENHRY, CDR2 SYGVKD. V gave up 2 bases and J gave up 2 bases; unmatched junction bases: 6. The CDR3 region has the DNA TGTGCCATCAGTGAGCGGACTAGCGGGCCTCCCACAGATACGCAGTATTTT. This sequence encodes CAISERTSGPPTDTQYF.

This rearrangement joins TRBV5-1 to TRBJ1-3; D remains unclear. V was clipped by 0 bases and J by 2 bases, with 12 bases between them. CDR1 is SGHRS, CDR2 YFSETQ, per germline. CDR3 size: 16 residues. CDR3 amino acids: CASSLDWVQTGNTIYF. CDR3 DNA: TGCGCCAGCAGCTTGGACTGGGTTCAGACTGGAAACACCATATATTTT.

The CDR3 protein is CASSQDVSDRTGIIYEQYF. The DNA of the CDR3 is TGTGCCAGCAGCCAAGATGTATCGGACCGGACAGGGATCATCTACGAGCAGTACTTC. This chain links TRBV3-1 with TRBJ2-7; 8 bases agree with TRBD1. With 0 bases clipped from V and 3 bases from J, the junction kept 16 bases outside the gene matches. Germline V lookup: CDR1 LGHDT, CDR2 YNNKEL (reference sequence). There are 19 residues in the CDR3.

This chain connects TRBV4-2 to TRBJ2-7; 8 bases fit TRBD2. V shed 3 bases, J shed 4 bases, and the junction held 11 bases outside the gene matches. The CDR3 runs to 16 residues. Germline-derived CDR1 and CDR2 are LGHNA and YNFKEQ. CDR3 amino acids: CASSQDFSGARYEQYF. The CDR3 DNA sequence: TGTGCCAGCAGCCAGGATTTTAGCGGGGCGCGGTACGAGCAGTACTTC.

In DNA, the CDR3 is TGCGCCAGCAGCCTTTGGGGGACGGATGAAACAGATACGCAGTATTTT. This encodes CASSLWGTDETDTQYF. The chain employs TRBV4-1 and TRBJ2-3; TRBD1 or TRBD2 may be the D gene (5 bases each). There are 16 residues in the CDR3. Trimming left V 4 bases short and J 3 bases short, with 17 bases between. Germline V gene sequence: CDR1 MGHRA, CDR2 YSYEKL.

To note about this clonotype: A read error may account for a junction end that differs from germline. V is TRBV5-4 and J is TRBJ1-4; TRBD1 matches 12 bases. Germline lookup yields CDR1 SGHNT and CDR2 YYREEE (reference sequence). This CDR3 comprises 16 residues. CDR3 nucleotide sequence: TGTGCCAGCAGCTCGGGACAGGGGGCATCTAATGAAAAGCTGTTTTTT. As protein: CASSSGQGASNEKLFF.